This TCR beta chain was captured in a study of OX40 agonist ivuxolimab in advanced cancers. In this sample, this clone turned up once. This CDR3 contains 15 residues. V was pared by 8 bases and J by 1 base, with 17 bases between. The germline gives CDR1 MNHNS, CDR2 SASEGT. TCRdb's table, derived via immunoSEQ multiplex PCR, lists solely in-frame clones and lacks some. The data hold about 80,000 clones, with 85% to 95% observed a single time. J is TRBJ2-5 and V is TRBV6-1, with TRBD2 as a possible D gene (7 bases). This receptor was obtained from an adult with an advanced solid tumor such as melanoma, head and neck, liver or kidney cancer. Sample: CD4+ or CD8+ T cells sorted from blood, taken in a trial of the OX40 agonist ivuxolimab. The chain's CDR3 is CASEGGGATQETQYF. The CDR3 bases are TGTGCCAGCGAGGGGGGAGGGGCAACCCAAGAGACCCAGTACTTC.